This passage covers 12 T cell receptor beta chains from one sample sequenced in a study of technical replicates of blood from a few donors. Here immunoSEQ multiplex PCR was the method, and the copy in TCRdb shows in-frame clones only, minus some. The table records about 74,000 clones, 85% to 95% of them present only once. Sequenced input: T cells isolated from PBMCs. The source is a human donor in good health.

This chain joins TRBV9 and TRBJ1-1; maybe TRBD1 (5 bases). CDR1 and CDR2 (germline): SGDLS, YYNGEE. Deletions cut 3 bases from V and 1 base from J, with 10 bases between. The CDR3 has 14 amino acids. Here the CDR3 reads CASSAGTGNTEAFF. For the CDR3, the DNA is TGTGCCAGCAGCGCCGGTACAGGGAACACTGAAGCTTTCTTT.

V gene TRBV7-9 combines with J gene TRBJ2-1; 11 bases are a match to TRBD2. The germline gives CDR1 SEHNR, CDR2 FQNEAQ (reference sequence). CDR3 size: 15 residues. With 6 bases clipped from V and 4 bases from J, the junction kept 5 bases outside the gene matches. The CDR3 loop is CASSPLAGGYNEQFF. DNA for the CDR3: TGTGCCAGCAGTCCCCTAGCGGGGGGTTACAATGAGCAGTTCTTC. Full variable domain (rest looked up from reference TRBV7-9 and TRBJ2-1): DTGVSQNPRHKITKRGQNVTFRCDPISEHNRLYWYRQTLGQGPEFLTYFQNEAQLEKSRLLSDRFSAERPKGSFSTLEIQRTEQGDSAMYLCASSPLAGGYNEQFFGPGTRLTVL.

The chain couples TRBV2 to TRBJ2-2; 8 nucleotides match TRBD1. V was clipped by 6 bases and J by 0 bases; unmatched bases: 0. CDR1 is SNHLY and CDR2 is FYNNEI in the germline V gene. The CDR3 is made up of 14 amino acids. The CDR3 sequence: CASRQGANTGELFF. In nucleotides, the CDR3 is TGTGCCAGCAGACAGGGGGCGAACACCGGGGAGCTGTTTTTT.

On this clone itself: Germline is not matched at one junction end, which may reflect a read error. The chain employs TRBV2 and TRBJ2-7, with TRBD1 identical over 8 bases. The CDR3 consists of 13 residues. In germline, CDR1 is SNHLY, CDR2 FYNNEI. The CDR3 DNA sequence: TGTGCCAGCAAGGACAGGGTATCCTACGGGCAGTACTTC. It codes for CASKDRVSYGQYF.

This clone was seen only once. The rearrangement uses TRBV27 and TRBJ2-7; a possible D gene is TRBD2 (5 bases). V lost 7 bases and J 3 bases, leaving 7 bases between the germline ends. Germline lookup yields CDR1 MNHEY and CDR2 SMNVEV (reference sequence). CDR3 length: 11 amino acids. The CDR3 DNA reads as TGTGCCAGCACAGACTACTACGAGCAGTACTTC. This gives the protein CASTDYYEQYF.

The chain recombines TRBV7-8 with TRBJ1-4; TRBD1 might be the D (5 bases). V gave up 5 bases and J gave up 5 bases, with 12 bases separating them. Germline loops: CDR1 SGHVS, CDR2 FQNEAQ. The CDR3 has 14 residues. The CDR3 is CASSHQGWNEKLFF. DNA for the CDR3: TGTGCCAGCAGCCATCAGGGATGGAATGAAAAACTGTTTTTT.

In its sample, this clone was seen once. The V and J genes are TRBV6-6 and TRBJ2-5, with 9 bases matching TRBD1. Germline lookup yields CDR1 MNHNY and CDR2 SVGAGI (reference sequence). The ends lost 6 bases at V and 5 bases at J; junction bases unmatched: 13. The CDR3 has 16 amino acids. The CDR3 coding sequence is TGTGCCAGCAGCCTTGCCCGCGGGGACAGGGACGAGACCCAGTACTTC. It codes for CASSLARGDRDETQYF.

The chain employs TRBV7-9 and TRBJ2-7; D is perhaps TRBD1 (6 bases). The CDR3 extends over 14 amino acids. Per germline, CDR1 SEHNR and CDR2 FQNEAQ (reference sequence). V shed 8 bases and J shed 5 bases, with 19 bases lying between them. This CDR3 is CASVRGTGHDEQYF. CDR3 nucleotides: TGTGCCAGCGTTCGGGGCACAGGGCACGACGAGCAGTACTTC.

The V and J genes are TRBV6-5 and TRBJ2-7; perhaps TRBD1 as D (5 bases). CDR1 is MNHEY and CDR2 is SVGAGI in the germline V gene. This CDR3 is built from 13 residues. Trimming took off 6 bases at V and 3 bases at J, with 12 bases between the two ends. The CDR3 DNA reads as TGTGCCAGCAGGGTCGACAGCTACTACGAGCAGTACTTC. Translated, it gives CASRVDSYYEQYF.

The gene calls are TRBV5-1 and TRBJ1-1; D is unresolved. The CDR3 has 16 residues. Trimming shortened V by 4 bases and J by 0 bases, and 16 bases separated the two germline ends. Germline V gene data show CDR1 as SGHRS and CDR2 as YFSETQ. The DNA for the CDR3 is TGCGCCAGCAGCCTGGGCCGGAGGAACATGAACACTGAAGCTTTCTTT. The encoded protein is CASSLGRRNMNTEAFF.

The rearrangement uses TRBV6-5 and TRBJ2-7, with D possibly TRBD1 on 6 matching bases. Per the germline V gene, CDR1 is MNHEY and CDR2 is SVGAGI. CDR3 length: 13 amino acids. V gave up 3 bases and J gave up 4 bases, with 10 bases separating them. This chain's CDR3 is CASSYNRDYEQYF. CDR3 in DNA: TGTGCCAGCAGTTATAACAGGGATTACGAGCAGTACTTC.

This clone has just a few counts. The chain combines TRBV29-1 with TRBJ1-4, with TRBD1 matching over 11 bases. The CDR3 spans 16 residues. V trimming: 3 bases; J trimming: 6 bases; junction bases outside the gene matches: 9. Germline V gene data show CDR1 as SQVTM and CDR2 as ANQGSEA. The CDR3 DNA is TGCAGCGTTGAGAGTTTGGGACAGGGGGAGGATGAAAAACTGTTTTTT. Residues: CSVESLGQGEDEKLFF.